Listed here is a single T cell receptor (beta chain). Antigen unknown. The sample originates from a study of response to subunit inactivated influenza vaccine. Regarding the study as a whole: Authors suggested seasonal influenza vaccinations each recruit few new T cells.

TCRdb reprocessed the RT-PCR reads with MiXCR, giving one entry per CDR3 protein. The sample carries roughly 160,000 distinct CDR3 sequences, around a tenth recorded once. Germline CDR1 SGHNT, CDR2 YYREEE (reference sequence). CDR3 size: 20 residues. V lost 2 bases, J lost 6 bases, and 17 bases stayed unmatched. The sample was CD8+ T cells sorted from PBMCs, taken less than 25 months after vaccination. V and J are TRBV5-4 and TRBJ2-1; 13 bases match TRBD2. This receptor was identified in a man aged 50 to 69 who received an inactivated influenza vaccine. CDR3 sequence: CASSFILTPGLAGLINEQFF. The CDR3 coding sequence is TGTGCCAGCAGCTTTATTCTGACCCCGGGACTAGCGGGACTAATCAATGAGCAGTTCTTC.